Listed here is a single TCR beta chain. This sample was included in a study of blood T cell repertoires in COVID-19. About the study: Specimens from acute and convalescent COVID-19 originated in the United States, Italy and Spain.

Germline CDR1 reads LNHDA; CDR2 reads SQIVND (reference sequence). Losses at the gene ends were 1 base for V and 5 bases for J; bases not matched to a gene: 7. The CDR3 has 16 residues. The method was immunoSEQ multiplex PCR; TCRdb's version includes in-frame clones alone and lacks a portion of them. Among some 87,000 clones, about 80% were seen once, and the ten largest hold approximately 24%. The receptor was derived from a human donor in a cohort sampled during active COVID-19. V and J are TRBV19 and TRBJ2-5; TRBD2 matches 10 bases. Material for sequencing was peripheral blood. For the CDR3, the DNA is TGTGCCAGTAGTATAGGCATACTAGCGGGGCGGGAGACCCAGTACTTC. Amino acid sequence: CASSIGILAGRETQYF.